One sample yielded the 15 T cell receptor beta chains listed below, sequenced in a study of OX40 agonist ivuxolimab in advanced cancers. Clones were read by immunoSEQ multiplex PCR, and TCRdb kept only the in-frame ones, dropping some. Of about 71,000 clones detected, about 93% appear once; the ten largest clones hold around a sixth. The sample was CD4+ or CD8+ T cells sorted from blood, taken in a trial of the OX40 agonist ivuxolimab. The receptors originated from an adult with an advanced solid tumor such as melanoma, head and neck, liver or kidney cancer.

The chain combines TRBV27 with TRBJ2-5; 10 nucleotides line up with TRBD1. CDR3 length: 13 amino acids. CDR1 and CDR2 (germline): MNHEY, SMNVEV (reference sequence). The V segment lost 5 bases and the J segment 5 bases; nucleotides outside the gene matches: 2. The CDR3 DNA follows: TGTGCCAGCAGTGCGGGACAGGGGGAGACCCAGTACTTC. Residues: CASSAGQGETQYF.

This clone was observed once. This sequence joins TRBV7-8 and TRBJ1-5, with D maybe TRBD1 (5 bases). V was trimmed by 4 bases and J by 4 bases, leaving 20 bases between them. The germline V gene has CDR1 SGHVS and CDR2 FQNEAQ. This CDR3 comprises 17 residues. Here the CDR3 DNA reads TGTGCCAGCAGCTCGCGCCCGGCAGGGTTCAATAATCAGCCCCAGCATTTT. Its translation is CASSSRPAGFNNQPQHF.

This clone was recorded once. This chain joins TRBV10-3 and TRBJ2-3, with D possibly being TRBD1 or TRBD2 (6 bases each). The CDR3 length is 18 residues. Germline V CDR1 and CDR2: ENHRY, SYGVKD. Trimming shortened V by 0 bases and J by 3 bases, and 19 bases separated the two germline ends. CDR3: CAISESWGALGVTDTQYF. The CDR3 DNA is TGTGCCATCAGTGAGTCGTGGGGGGCGCTGGGGGTGACAGATACGCAGTATTTT.

The chain carries TRBV7-9 and TRBJ1-2; 8 bases are a match to TRBD1. This CDR3 has 15 residues. The V and J ends lost 5 bases and 1 base, in that order; junction bases with no gene match: 6. Germline CDR1 and CDR2: SEHNR and FQNEAQ (reference sequence). The DNA for the CDR3 is TGTGCCAGCAGCCCGCCGACAGGGGATAACTATGGCTACACCTTC. Translating it yields CASSPPTGDNYGYTF. Together with reference TRBV7-9 and TRBJ1-2, the CDR3 gives the full variable domain: DTGVSQNPRHKITKRGQNVTFRCDPISEHNRLYWYRQTLGQGPEFLTYFQNEAQLEKSRLLSDRFSAERPKGSFSTLEIQRTEQGDSAMYLCASSPPTGDNYGYTFGSGTRLTVV.

The chain combines TRBV20-1 with TRBJ2-1, with D unresolved. Germline CDR1 reads DFQATT; CDR2 reads SNEGSKA (reference sequence). CDR3 length: 10 residues. V shed 5 bases and J shed 4 bases, with 3 bases lying between them. The CDR3 DNA reads as TGCAGTGCTCATTACAATGAGCAGTTCTTC. This translates into CSAHYNEQFF.

The rearrangement links TRBV5-6 to TRBJ1-2, with D tentatively TRBD1 (5 bases). The CDR3 runs to 15 residues. Trimming left V 5 bases short and J 10 bases short, with 24 bases between. Germline CDR1 and CDR2: SGHDT and YYEEEE. The CDR3 DNA follows: TGTGCCAGCAGGGTAGAGGGGTCGGGGGTAATAGACTACACCTTC. Protein sequence: CASRVEGSGVIDYTF. Combining the CDR3 with reference TRBV5-6 and TRBJ1-2 gives the whole variable domain DAGVTQSPTHLIKTRGQQVTLRCSPKSGHDTVSWYQQALGQGPQFIFQYYEEEERQRGNFPDRFSGHQFPNYSSELNVNALLLGDSALYLCASRVEGSGVIDYTFGSGTRLTVV.

The gene calls are TRBV4-1 and TRBJ1-5; D possibly corresponds to TRBD1 (6 bases). Germline-derived CDR1 and CDR2 are MGHRA and YSYEKL. The CDR3 loop spans 16 amino acids. V shed 0 bases and J shed 7 bases, with 16 bases lying between them. CDR3 in amino acids: CASSQETQGWNQPQHF. For the CDR3, the DNA is TGCGCCAGCAGCCAAGAGACCCAGGGGTGGAACCAGCCCCAGCATTTT.

The chain has TRBV7-9 and TRBJ1-1; D might be TRBD1 (5 bases). Germline values: CDR1 SEHNR, CDR2 FQNEAQ (reference sequence). The CDR3 runs 14 residues. The V gene lost 1 base and the J gene lost 4 bases, with 10 bases spanning the gap. CDR3 protein: CASSLGGTSTEAFF. CDR3 bases: TGTGCCAGCAGCTTAGGGGGGACTTCCACTGAAGCTTTCTTT.

This chain uses TRBV5-6 with TRBJ2-2, with D hard to call. Between the trimmed V and J ends, which lost 7 bases and 1 base, there was a span of 14 bases. Germline assignment: CDR1 SGHDT and CDR2 YYEEEE. This CDR3 has 15 residues. The CDR3 spells CASHPGPLNTGELFF. CDR3 nucleotides: TGTGCCAGCCATCCCGGGCCCTTGAACACCGGGGAGCTGTTTTTT.

V is TRBV4-3 and J is TRBJ1-2; TRBD1 aligns across 7 bases. J gave up 0 bases and V 0 bases, and 4 bases lay outside the gene matches. This CDR3 contains 16 residues. Germline V gene data show CDR1 as LGHNA and CDR2 as YSLEER. The CDR3: CASSQEWTGSNYGYTF. In DNA, the CDR3 is TGCGCCAGCAGCCAAGAGTGGACAGGATCTAACTATGGCTACACCTTC.

V usage is TRBV13 and J usage is TRBJ1-1; TRBD1 is a possible D gene (5 bases). V dropped 5 bases and J dropped 3 bases, with 25 bases sitting between them. The CDR3 loop spans 18 amino acids. From germline, CDR1 is PRHDT and CDR2 FYEKMQ (reference sequence). CDR3 sequence: CASSAIRAGTLGDTEAFF. The DNA of the CDR3 is TGTGCCAGCAGCGCCATCAGGGCGGGGACGCTGGGTGACACTGAAGCTTTCTTT.

This chain joins TRBV6-5 and TRBJ2-4; no reliable D call. Trimming shortened V by 0 bases and J by 2 bases, and 5 bases separated the two germline ends. Germline values: CDR1 MNHEY, CDR2 SVGAGI. There are 14 residues in the CDR3. The CDR3 DNA reads TGTGCCAGCAGTTACTCAGAAACCAAAAACATTCAGTACTTC. Its translation: CASSYSETKNIQYF.

This clone has just one count. V is TRBV14 and J is TRBJ1-2; D call uncertain. The CDR3 has 14 residues. Germline V gene sequence: CDR1 SGHDN, CDR2 FVKESK. V was cut by 0 bases and J by 3 bases, with 8 bases left in between. CDR3 sequence: CASSQDLTDYGYTF. The DNA of the CDR3 is TGTGCCAGCAGCCAAGATTTGACGGACTATGGCTACACCTTC.

J is TRBJ2-1 and V is TRBV27; D might be TRBD2 (5 bases). V shed 2 bases and J shed 10 bases, with 21 bases lying between them. CDR1 and CDR2 (germline): MNHEY, SMNVEV (reference sequence). The CDR3 extends over 16 amino acids. CDR3 region: CASSLTSYRAIWEQFF. CDR3 nucleotides: TGTGCCAGCAGTTTAACTAGTTATCGGGCGATATGGGAGCAGTTCTTC.

This clone came up once. J is TRBJ1-1 and V is TRBV4-3; D remains ambiguous. Germline V gives CDR1 LGHNA, CDR2 YSLEER. The CDR3 loop spans 15 amino acids. V lost 0 bases to trimming and J lost 3 bases, with 11 bases between them. This CDR3 reads CASSQDLRRYTEAFF. In nucleotides, the CDR3 is TGCGCCAGCAGCCAAGATCTCCGGCGGTACACTGAAGCTTTCTTT.